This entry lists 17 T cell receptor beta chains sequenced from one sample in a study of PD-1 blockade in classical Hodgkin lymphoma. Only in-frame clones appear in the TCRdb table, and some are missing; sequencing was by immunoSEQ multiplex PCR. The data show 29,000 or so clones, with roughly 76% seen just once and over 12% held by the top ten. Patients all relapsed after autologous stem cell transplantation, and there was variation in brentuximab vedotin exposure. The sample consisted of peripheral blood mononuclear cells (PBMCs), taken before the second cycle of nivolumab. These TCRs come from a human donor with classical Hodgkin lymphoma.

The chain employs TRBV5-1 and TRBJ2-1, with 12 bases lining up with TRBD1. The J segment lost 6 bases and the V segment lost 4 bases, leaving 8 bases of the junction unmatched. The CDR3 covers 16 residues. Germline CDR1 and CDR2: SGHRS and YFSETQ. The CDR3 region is CASSPGTGGGSNEQFF. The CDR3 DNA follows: TGCGCCAGCAGCCCCGGGACAGGGGGCGGGAGCAATGAGCAGTTCTTC.

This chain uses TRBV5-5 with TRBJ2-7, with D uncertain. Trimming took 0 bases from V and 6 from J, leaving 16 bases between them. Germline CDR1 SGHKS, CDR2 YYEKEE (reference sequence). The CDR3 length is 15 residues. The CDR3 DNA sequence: TGTGCCAGCAGCTTGGAGGCGTCGGTGTGGGTCGAGCAGTACTTC. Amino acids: CASSLEASVWVEQYF.

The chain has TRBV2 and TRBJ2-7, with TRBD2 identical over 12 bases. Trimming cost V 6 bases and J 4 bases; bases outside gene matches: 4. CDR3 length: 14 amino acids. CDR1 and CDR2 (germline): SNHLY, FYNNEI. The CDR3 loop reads CASRMTSGGYEQYV. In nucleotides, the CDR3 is TGTGCCAGCAGGATGACTAGCGGGGGTTACGAGCAGTACGTC.

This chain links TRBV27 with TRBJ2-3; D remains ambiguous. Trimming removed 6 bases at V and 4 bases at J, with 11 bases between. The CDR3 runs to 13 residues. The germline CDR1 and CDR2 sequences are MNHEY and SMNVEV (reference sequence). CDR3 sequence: CASRIHGSDTQYF. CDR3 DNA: TGTGCCAGCAGGATTCACGGGTCAGATACGCAGTATTTT.

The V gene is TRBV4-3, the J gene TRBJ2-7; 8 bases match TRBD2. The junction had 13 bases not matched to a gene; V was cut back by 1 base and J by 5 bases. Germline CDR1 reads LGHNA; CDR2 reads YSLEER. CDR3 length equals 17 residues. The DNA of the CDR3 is TGCGCCAGCAGCCAAGGTATCGGGACTAGTATGAGCCACGAGCAGTACTTC. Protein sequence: CASSQGIGTSMSHEQYF.

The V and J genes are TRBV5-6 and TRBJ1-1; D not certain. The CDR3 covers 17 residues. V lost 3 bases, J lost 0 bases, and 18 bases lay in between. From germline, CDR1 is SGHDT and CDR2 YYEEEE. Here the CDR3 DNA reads TGTGCCAGCAGCTCCCTGGGTAGTCTGGGGATGAACACTGAAGCTTTCTTT. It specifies CASSSLGSLGMNTEAFF.

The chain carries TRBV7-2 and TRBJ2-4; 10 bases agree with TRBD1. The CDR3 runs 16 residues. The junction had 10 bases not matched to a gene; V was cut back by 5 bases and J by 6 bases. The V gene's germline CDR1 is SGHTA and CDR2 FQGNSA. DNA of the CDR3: TGTGCCAGCAGCCCTAAAGTAGACAGGGGGCTAAACATTCAGTACTTC. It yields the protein CASSPKVDRGLNIQYF.

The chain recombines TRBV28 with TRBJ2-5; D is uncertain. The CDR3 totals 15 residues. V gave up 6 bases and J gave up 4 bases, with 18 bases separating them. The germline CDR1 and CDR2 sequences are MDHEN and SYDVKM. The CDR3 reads CASSPVSRMGETQYF. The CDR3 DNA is TGTGCCAGCAGCCCCGTGAGCCGGATGGGAGAGACCCAGTACTTC. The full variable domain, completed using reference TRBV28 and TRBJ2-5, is DVKVTQSSRYLVKRTGEKVFLECVQDMDHENMFWYRQDPGLGLRLIYFSYDVKMKEKGDIPEGYSVSREKKERFSLILESASTNQTSMYLCASSPVSRMGETQYFGPGTRLLVL.

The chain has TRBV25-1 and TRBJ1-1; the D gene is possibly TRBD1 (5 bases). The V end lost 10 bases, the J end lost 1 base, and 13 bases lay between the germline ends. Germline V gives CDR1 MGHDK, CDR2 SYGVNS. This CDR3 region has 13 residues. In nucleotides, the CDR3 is TGTGCCACCCAGCGGGGCTGGAACACTGAAGCTTTCTTT. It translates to CATQRGWNTEAFF. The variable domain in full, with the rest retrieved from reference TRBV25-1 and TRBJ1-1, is EADIYQTPRYLVIGTGKKITLECSQTMGHDKMYWYQQDPGMELHLIHYSYGVNSTEKGDLSSESTVSRIRTEHFPLTLESARPSHTSQYLCATQRGWNTEAFFGQGTRLTVV.

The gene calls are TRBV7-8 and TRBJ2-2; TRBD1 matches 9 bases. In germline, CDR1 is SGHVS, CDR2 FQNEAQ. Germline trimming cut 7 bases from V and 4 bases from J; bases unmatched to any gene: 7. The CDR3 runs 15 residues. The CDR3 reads CASIDYRGLTGELFF. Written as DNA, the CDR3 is TGTGCCAGCATCGACTACAGGGGGCTCACCGGGGAGCTGTTTTTT.

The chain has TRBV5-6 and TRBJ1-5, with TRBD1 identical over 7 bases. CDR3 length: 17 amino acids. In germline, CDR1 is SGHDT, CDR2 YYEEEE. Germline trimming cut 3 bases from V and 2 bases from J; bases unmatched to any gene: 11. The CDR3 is CASSYFLPQGGNQPQHF. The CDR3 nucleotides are TGTGCCAGCAGCTACTTTTTGCCCCAGGGGGGCAATCAGCCCCAGCATTTT.

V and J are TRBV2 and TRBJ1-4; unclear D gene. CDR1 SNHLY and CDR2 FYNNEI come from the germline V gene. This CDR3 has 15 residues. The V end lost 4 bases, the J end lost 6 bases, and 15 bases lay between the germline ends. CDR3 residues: CASSGVLTGDEKLFF. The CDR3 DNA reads TGTGCCAGCAGTGGAGTCTTGACTGGGGATGAAAAACTGTTTTTT. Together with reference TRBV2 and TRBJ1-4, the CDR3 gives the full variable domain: EPEVTQTPSHQVTQMGQEVILRCVPISNHLYFYWYRQILGQKVEFLVSFYNNEISEKSEIFDDQFSVERPDGSNFTLKIRSTKLEDSAMYFCASSGVLTGDEKLFFGSGTQLSVL.

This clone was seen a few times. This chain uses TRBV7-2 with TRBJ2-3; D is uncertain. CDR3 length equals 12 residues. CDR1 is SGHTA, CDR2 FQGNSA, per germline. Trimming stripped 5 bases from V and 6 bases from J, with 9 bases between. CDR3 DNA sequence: TGTGCCAGCAGCCTAAGGGCCGATACGCAGTATTTT. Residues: CASSLRADTQYF.

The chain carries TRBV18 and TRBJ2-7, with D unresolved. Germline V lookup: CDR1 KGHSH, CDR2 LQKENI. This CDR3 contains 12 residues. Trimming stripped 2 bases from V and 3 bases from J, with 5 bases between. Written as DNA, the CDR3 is TGTGCCAGCTCACCAGGGTACTACGAGCAGTACTTC. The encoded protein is CASSPGYYEQYF.

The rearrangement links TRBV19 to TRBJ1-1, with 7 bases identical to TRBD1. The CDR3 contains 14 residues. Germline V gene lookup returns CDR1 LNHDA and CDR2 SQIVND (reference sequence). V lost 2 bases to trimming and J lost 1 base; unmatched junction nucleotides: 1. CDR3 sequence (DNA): TGTGCCAGTAGTATAAACAGGGGGAACACTGAAGCTTTCTTT. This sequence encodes CASSINRGNTEAFF. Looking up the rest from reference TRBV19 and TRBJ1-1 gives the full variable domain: DGGITQSPKYLFRKEGQNVTLSCEQNLNHDAMYWYRQDPGQGLRLIYYSQIVNDFQKGDIAEGYSVSREKKESFPLTVTSAQKNPTAFYLCASSINRGNTEAFFGQGTRLTVV.

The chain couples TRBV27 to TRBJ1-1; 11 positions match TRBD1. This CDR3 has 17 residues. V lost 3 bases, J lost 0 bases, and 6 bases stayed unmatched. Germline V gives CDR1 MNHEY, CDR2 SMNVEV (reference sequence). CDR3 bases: TGTGCCAGCAGTTTGCGGACAGGGGGCCCCTTGAACACTGAAGCTTTCTTT. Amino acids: CASSLRTGGPLNTEAFF.

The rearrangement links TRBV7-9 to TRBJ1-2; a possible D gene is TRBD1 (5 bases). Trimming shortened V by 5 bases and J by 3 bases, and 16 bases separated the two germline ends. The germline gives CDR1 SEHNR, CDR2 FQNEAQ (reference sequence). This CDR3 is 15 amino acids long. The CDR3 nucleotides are TGTGCCAGCAGCCCAGGGCGAACGGGTTACTATGGCTACACCTTC. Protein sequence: CASSPGRTGYYGYTF.